The rows below give T cell receptor beta chains drawn from one sample of a study of blood T cell repertoires in COVID-19. Method: immunoSEQ multiplex PCR; TCRdb's copy keeps in-frame clones and lacks some. The data contain hundreds of thousands of clones, about four fifths of them singletons. Material: peripheral blood. All receptors come from a woman aged 40 to 49 with active or convalescent COVID-19. The CDR3 runs from the conserved cysteine through the conserved F or W. The D gene is left open where the match is weak. Rows give clone size only sometimes, using once, few, many, or a class for an expanded clone.

j_call: TRBJ2-1; clone_size: NA; d_call: TRBD2; v_call: TRBV2; cdr3_nt: TGTGCCAGCAGTGAATTAGCGGGGTACAATGAGCAGTTCTTC; cdr3_aa: CASSELAGYNEQFF
j_call: TRBJ2-1; clone_size: NA; d_call: NA; v_call: TRBV5-1; cdr3_nt: TGCGCCAGCAGCTTGGCGGGGAGCTCCTACAATGAGCAGTTCTTC; cdr3_aa: CASSLAGSSYNEQFF
j_call: TRBJ1-6; clone_size: NA; d_call: NA; v_call: TRBV10-3; cdr3_nt: TGTGCCATCAGTCCCTCGGGGGGTGAAAATTCACCCCTCCACTTT; cdr3_aa: CAISPSGGENSPLHF
j_call: TRBJ2-5; clone_size: NA; d_call: NA; v_call: TRBV29-1; cdr3_nt: TGCAGCGTTGATCCTACCCTCTCAGGGGGGGAGACCCAGTACTTC; cdr3_aa: CSVDPTLSGGETQYF
j_call: TRBJ1-2; clone_size: NA; d_call: NA; v_call: TRBV9; cdr3_nt: TGTGCCAGCAGCGGGCTCCGGGGACACTTTATTACTAACTATGGCTACACCTTC; cdr3_aa: CASSGLRGHFITNYGYTF
j_call: TRBJ1-6; clone_size: NA; d_call: TRBD1; v_call: TRBV18; cdr3_nt: TGTGCCAGCTCACCAACCGGGGACAGGGGTGGTTCACCCCTCCACTTT; cdr3_aa: CASSPTGDRGGSPLHF
j_call: TRBJ2-1; clone_size: NA; d_call: TRBD2; v_call: TRBV5-1; cdr3_nt: TGCGCCAGCAGTTGGACTAGCGGGAGTTATGAGCAGTTCTTC; cdr3_aa: CASSWTSGSYEQFF
j_call: TRBJ2-7; clone_size: NA; d_call: TRBD2; v_call: TRBV11-3; cdr3_nt: TGTGCCAGCAGCTTAGGTCTAGCGGGGGCCCTCTACGAGCAGTACTTC; cdr3_aa: CASSLGLAGALYEQYF
j_call: TRBJ1-2; clone_size: NA; d_call: TRBD1; v_call: TRBV10-3; cdr3_nt: TGTGCCATCAGTGAGTCAACAGGGGGCGCTCTGGGCTATGGCTACACCTTC; cdr3_aa: CAISESTGGALGYGYTF
j_call: TRBJ1-2; clone_size: NA; d_call: TRBD1; v_call: TRBV5-5; cdr3_nt: TGTGCCAGCAGCTTAACAGGGGTCTATGGCTACACCTTC; cdr3_aa: CASSLTGVYGYTF
j_call: TRBJ2-7; clone_size: NA; d_call: TRBD2; v_call: TRBV10-3; cdr3_nt: TGTGCCATCAGTGATCGGGGGGGCGTCATCTACGAGCAGTACTTC; cdr3_aa: CAISDRGGVIYEQYF
j_call: TRBJ1-4; clone_size: NA; d_call: NA; v_call: TRBV9; cdr3_nt: TGTGCCAGCAGCCCTAATACTAATGAAAAACTGTTTTTT; cdr3_aa: CASSPNTNEKLFF
j_call: TRBJ2-2; clone_size: few; d_call: TRBD2; v_call: TRBV7-9; cdr3_nt: TGTGCCAGCAGCTTAAATTGGGAGGGAAGCACCGGGGAGCTGTTTTTT; cdr3_aa: CASSLNWEGSTGELFF
j_call: TRBJ1-1; clone_size: NA; d_call: TRBD1; v_call: TRBV30; cdr3_nt: TGTGCCTTTCCGGGACAGAGTAACACTGAAGCTTTCTTT; cdr3_aa: CAFPGQSNTEAFF
j_call: TRBJ2-2; clone_size: NA; d_call: NA; v_call: TRBV3-1/TRBV3-2; cdr3_nt: TGTGCCAGCAGCTCCCAGGGGACGAACACCGGGGAGCTGTTTTTT; cdr3_aa: CASSSQGTNTGELFF
j_call: TRBJ2-7; clone_size: NA; d_call: TRBD1; v_call: TRBV7-9; cdr3_nt: TGTGCCAGCAGCCCCCGGGGGGGACAGGGGACCTACGAGCAGTACTTC; cdr3_aa: CASSPRGGQGTYEQYF
j_call: TRBJ1-4; clone_size: NA; d_call: NA; v_call: TRBV6-4; cdr3_nt: TGTGCCAGCCCGAGCCCAGGAAAACTGTTTTTT; cdr3_aa: CASPSPGKLFF
j_call: TRBJ1-4; clone_size: NA; d_call: NA; v_call: TRBV22-1; cdr3_nt: TGTCCTGGGAGCGCACTTGGACATTTTGCAACTAATGAAAAACTGTTTTTT; cdr3_aa: CPGSALGHFATNEKLFF
j_call: TRBJ2-1; clone_size: NA; d_call: NA; v_call: TRBV7-2; cdr3_nt: TGTGCCAGCAGCGGGGAGGCTAGAAATGAGCAGTTCTTC; cdr3_aa: CASSGEARNEQFF
j_call: TRBJ2-2; clone_size: NA; d_call: TRBD1; v_call: TRBV5-1; cdr3_nt: TGCGCCAGCAGCGGACAGGGCGTCACCGGGGAGCTGTTTTTT; cdr3_aa: CASSGQGVTGELFF
j_call: TRBJ2-1; clone_size: NA; d_call: TRBD2; v_call: TRBV19; cdr3_nt: TGTGCCAGTAGTATATACCCCCGGTTGGAGGGGACTACTACCTACAATGAGCAGTTCTTC; cdr3_aa: CASSIYPRLEGTTTYNEQFF
j_call: TRBJ2-7; clone_size: NA; d_call: NA; v_call: TRBV7-2; cdr3_nt: TGTGCCAGCAGCTTAATACGGGGGGAGCAGTACTTC; cdr3_aa: CASSLIRGEQYF
j_call: TRBJ1-3; clone_size: NA; d_call: NA; v_call: TRBV15; cdr3_nt: TGTGCCACCAGCAGAGACAGGGGAACCTCTGGAAACACCATATATTTT; cdr3_aa: CATSRDRGTSGNTIYF
j_call: TRBJ2-7; clone_size: NA; d_call: NA; v_call: TRBV5-3; cdr3_nt: TGTGCCAGAAGCTTGACGGACGAGCAGTACTTC; cdr3_aa: CARSLTDEQYF
j_call: TRBJ1-2; clone_size: once; d_call: TRBD1; v_call: TRBV30; cdr3_nt: TGTGCCTGGGACCCCGGGACAGGGACCTCTAACTATGGCTACACCTTC; cdr3_aa: CAWDPGTGTSNYGYTF
j_call: TRBJ2-7; clone_size: NA; d_call: NA; v_call: TRBV2; cdr3_nt: TGTGCCAGCAGTGGGCAGGGGAATTTGAACGAGCAGTACTTC; cdr3_aa: CASSGQGNLNEQYF
j_call: TRBJ1-1; clone_size: NA; d_call: NA; v_call: TRBV10-3; cdr3_nt: TGTGCCATCAGTGAGTCCCCCGGGGGGGGCCCTGAAGCTTTCTTT; cdr3_aa: CAISESPGGGPEAFF
j_call: TRBJ1-4; clone_size: NA; d_call: TRBD1; v_call: TRBV28; cdr3_nt: TGTGCCAGCAGTTTTCAGGGGGCAAGGAATGAAAAACTGTTTTTT; cdr3_aa: CASSFQGARNEKLFF
j_call: TRBJ2-3; clone_size: once; d_call: TRBD2; v_call: TRBV27; cdr3_nt: TGTGCCAGCAGCCCACTGGGCGGGAGGGGCGCAGATACGCAGTATTTT; cdr3_aa: CASSPLGGRGADTQYF
j_call: TRBJ1-1; clone_size: NA; d_call: NA; v_call: TRBV18; cdr3_nt: TGTGCCAGCTACCGACAGGAGAACACTGAAGCTTTCTTT; cdr3_aa: CASYRQENTEAFF
j_call: TRBJ1-6; clone_size: once; d_call: NA; v_call: TRBV6-5; cdr3_nt: TGCGCCGCGGCCAGGGGTAATTCACCCCTCCACTTT; cdr3_aa: CAAARGNSPLHF
j_call: TRBJ1-1; clone_size: few; d_call: NA; v_call: TRBV6-5; cdr3_nt: TGTGCCAGCAGCAGTAGGGGATCCGACACTGAAGCTTTCTTT; cdr3_aa: CASSSRGSDTEAFF
j_call: TRBJ2-2; clone_size: NA; d_call: NA; v_call: TRBV7-3; cdr3_nt: TGTGCCAGCAGCAACAGGGTTTTAGCCGGGGAGCTGTTTTTT; cdr3_aa: CASSNRVLAGELFF
j_call: TRBJ1-2; clone_size: NA; d_call: TRBD1; v_call: TRBV28; cdr3_nt: TGTGCCAGCAGTTCCCCCGGGACAGGGGGCGGAGGGGCTAACTATGGCTACACCTTC; cdr3_aa: CASSSPGTGGGGANYGYTF
j_call: TRBJ1-1; clone_size: NA; d_call: NA; v_call: TRBV30; cdr3_nt: TGTGCCTGGAGTGTAGGTACAGGTTACACTGAAGCTTTCTTT; cdr3_aa: CAWSVGTGYTEAFF
j_call: TRBJ2-2; clone_size: NA; d_call: TRBD1; v_call: TRBV24-1; cdr3_nt: TGTGCCACCAGTGAATGGGGGACAGGGAACACCGGGGAGCTGTTTTTT; cdr3_aa: CATSEWGTGNTGELFF
j_call: TRBJ2-1; clone_size: NA; d_call: NA; v_call: TRBV5-7; cdr3_nt: TGTGCCAGCGAGAGGGACACCTCCCCCCCCAATGAGCAGTTCTTC; cdr3_aa: CASERDTSPPNEQFF
j_call: TRBJ2-1; clone_size: NA; d_call: TRBD2; v_call: TRBV10-2; cdr3_nt: TGCGCCACCGGACTAGCGGGATCGAATGAGCAGTTCTTC; cdr3_aa: CATGLAGSNEQFF
j_call: TRBJ2-7; clone_size: NA; d_call: TRBD2; v_call: TRBV20-1; cdr3_nt: TGCAGTGCTAGTCACCGACTAGCGGTGGGCTACGAGCAGTACTTC; cdr3_aa: CSASHRLAVGYEQYF
j_call: TRBJ1-1; clone_size: NA; d_call: NA; v_call: TRBV11-3; cdr3_nt: TGTGCCAGCAGCTTAGGACAGGCCGACACTGAAGCTTTCTTT; cdr3_aa: CASSLGQADTEAFF
j_call: TRBJ1-2; clone_size: NA; d_call: TRBD1; v_call: TRBV29-1; cdr3_nt: TGCAGCGTTGAAGATCTGGCAGGGGGTATTGGCTACACCTTC; cdr3_aa: CSVEDLAGGIGYTF
j_call: TRBJ1-4; clone_size: NA; d_call: NA; v_call: TRBV2; cdr3_nt: TGTGCCAGCAGGGACAGCCGAACTAATGAAAAACTGTTTTTT; cdr3_aa: CASRDSRTNEKLFF
j_call: TRBJ1-6; clone_size: once; d_call: NA; v_call: TRBV28; cdr3_nt: TGTGCCAGCAGCCGTTATTCACCCCTCCACTTT; cdr3_aa: CASSRYSPLHF
j_call: TRBJ2-7; clone_size: NA; d_call: TRBD1; v_call: TRBV6-6; cdr3_nt: TGTGCCAGCAGTTATACAGGGGGCGCCTCTTACGAGCAGTACTTC; cdr3_aa: CASSYTGGASYEQYF
j_call: TRBJ2-5; clone_size: NA; d_call: NA; v_call: TRBV20-1; cdr3_nt: TGCAGTGCTAGTGATCTGGTGGAAAGGGCTGGAGGCCAAGAGACCCAGTACTTC; cdr3_aa: CSASDLVERAGGQETQYF
j_call: TRBJ2-6; clone_size: NA; d_call: NA; v_call: TRBV28; cdr3_nt: TGTGCCAGCAGTTACAGGGCCCATTCTGGGGCCAACGTCCTGACTTTC; cdr3_aa: CASSYRAHSGANVLTF
j_call: TRBJ1-2; clone_size: NA; d_call: TRBD1; v_call: TRBV5-6; cdr3_nt: TGTGCCAGCAGACCCGGGACAGGAAACTATGGCTACACCTTC; cdr3_aa: CASRPGTGNYGYTF
j_call: TRBJ1-1; clone_size: once; d_call: NA; v_call: TRBV6-5; cdr3_nt: TGTGCCAGCGCCGGCACAGCCACTGAAGCTTTCTTT; cdr3_aa: CASAGTATEAFF
j_call: TRBJ2-7; clone_size: NA; d_call: TRBD2; v_call: TRBV19; cdr3_nt: TGTGCCAGTAGTACCGCCCAGCTTAGCGGGAGCTCCTACGAGCAGTACTTC; cdr3_aa: CASSTAQLSGSSYEQYF
j_call: TRBJ1-2; clone_size: NA; d_call: TRBD1; v_call: TRBV28; cdr3_nt: TGTGCCAGCAGTCCATTCGGGACAGGGGGAGGGGGCTACACCTTC; cdr3_aa: CASSPFGTGGGGYTF
j_call: TRBJ1-2; clone_size: NA; d_call: TRBD1; v_call: TRBV28; cdr3_nt: TGTGCCAGCAGTTTACCGGGGACAGGGAGGGGCTACACCTTC; cdr3_aa: CASSLPGTGRGYTF
j_call: TRBJ2-6; clone_size: NA; d_call: NA; v_call: TRBV5-1; cdr3_nt: TGCGCCAGCAGCTTAATACCACAGGGATCTGGGGCCAACGTCCTGACTTTC; cdr3_aa: CASSLIPQGSGANVLTF
j_call: TRBJ2-3; clone_size: NA; d_call: TRBD1; v_call: TRBV6-5; cdr3_nt: TGTGCCAGCAGTTATGACAGGGTAACAGATACGCAGTATTTT; cdr3_aa: CASSYDRVTDTQYF
j_call: TRBJ2-3; clone_size: NA; d_call: TRBD2; v_call: TRBV2; cdr3_nt: TGTGCCAGCAGTGAAATGGGGCGGGAGGGAGATACGCAGTATTTT; cdr3_aa: CASSEMGREGDTQYF